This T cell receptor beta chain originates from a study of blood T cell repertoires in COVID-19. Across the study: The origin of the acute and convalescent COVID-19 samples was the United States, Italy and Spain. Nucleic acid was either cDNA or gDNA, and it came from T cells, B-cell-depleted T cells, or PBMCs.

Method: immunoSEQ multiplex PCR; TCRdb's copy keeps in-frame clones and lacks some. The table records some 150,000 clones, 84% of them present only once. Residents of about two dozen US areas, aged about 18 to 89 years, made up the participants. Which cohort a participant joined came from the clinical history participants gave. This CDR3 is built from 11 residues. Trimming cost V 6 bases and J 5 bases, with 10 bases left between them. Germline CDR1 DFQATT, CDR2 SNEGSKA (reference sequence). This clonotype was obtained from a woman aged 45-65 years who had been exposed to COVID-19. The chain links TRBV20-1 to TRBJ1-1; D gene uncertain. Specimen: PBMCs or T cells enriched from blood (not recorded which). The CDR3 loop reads CSAAMTTEAFF. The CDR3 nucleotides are TGCAGTGCGGCGATGACTACTGAAGCTTTCTTT.